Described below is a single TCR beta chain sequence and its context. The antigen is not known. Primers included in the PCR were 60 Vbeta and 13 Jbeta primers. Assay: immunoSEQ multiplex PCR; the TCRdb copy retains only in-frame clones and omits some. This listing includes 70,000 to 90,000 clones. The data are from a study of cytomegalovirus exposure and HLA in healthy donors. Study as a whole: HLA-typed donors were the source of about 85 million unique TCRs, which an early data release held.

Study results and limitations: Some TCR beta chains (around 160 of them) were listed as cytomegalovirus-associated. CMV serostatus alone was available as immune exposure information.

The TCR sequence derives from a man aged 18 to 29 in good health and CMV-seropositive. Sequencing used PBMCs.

The CDR3 DNA reads TGTGCCAGCAGCAAAGAACAGGGGGCGCACGGATCACCCCTCCACTTT. This gives the protein CASSKEQGAHGSPLHF. The chain has TRBV7-6 and TRBJ1-6; 9 bases match TRBD1. The CDR3 extends over 16 amino acids. The V gene end was trimmed by 5 bases and the J gene end by 10 bases; junction bases not matched to a gene: 12. The V gene's germline CDR1 is SGHVS and CDR2 FNYEAQ.